These T cell receptor beta chains were read from a single sample in a study of T cell responses to AZD1222 COVID-19 vaccine. TCRdb's copy holds only in-frame clones and misses some; the assay was immunoSEQ multiplex PCR. The sample has 150,000 to 200,000 clones; 94% are singletons. The specimen comprised peripheral blood, sampled 28 days after the second AZD1222 dose. The receptors were gathered from an adult who received the AZD1222 COVID-19 vaccine. The CDR3 runs from the conserved cysteine through the conserved F or W. The D gene is left open where the match is weak. Clone sizes are given selectively: once, few, many, or a class where the clone is expanded.

TRBV30	.	.	TRBJ1-1	CAWSVIQGEAFF	TGTGCCTGGAGTGTAATCCAAGGTGAAGCTTTCTTT
TRBV9	.	few	TRBJ2-2	CASSVGGAGELFF	TGTGCCAGCAGCGTAGGCGGGGCCGGGGAGCTGTTTTTT
TRBV11-2	TRBD1	.	TRBJ2-2	CASSRTGNTGELFF	TGTGCCAGCAGCAGGACAGGGAACACCGGGGAGCTGTTTTTT
TRBV6-1	TRBD1	.	TRBJ2-2	CASSERTGGYTGELFF	TGTGCCAGCAGTGAGAGGACAGGGGGATACACCGGGGAGCTGTTTTTT
TRBV7-5	.	.	TRBJ1-5	CVRSMPGQGKRNQPQHF	TGTGTCAGAAGCATGCCGGGACAGGGTAAACGCAATCAGCCCCAGCATTTT
TRBV20-1	.	.	TRBJ1-2	CSARVGALVTF	TGCAGTGCTAGAGTAGGGGCTCTAGTCACCTTC
TRBV6-4	TRBD1	.	TRBJ2-7	CASRPPTGGYEQYF	TGTGCCAGCAGACCCCCGACAGGGGGGTACGAGCAGTACTTC
TRBV6-5	TRBD2	.	TRBJ2-7	CASSYGSGNAYEQYF	TGTGCCAGCAGTTACGGGAGCGGGAACGCCTACGAGCAGTACTTC
TRBV19	.	.	TRBJ1-3	CASTSAGNTIYF	TGTGCCAGTACGTCGGCTGGAAACACCATATATTTT
TRBV4-3	.	.	TRBJ2-7	CASSQEGRGNYEQYF	TGCGCCAGCAGCCAAGAAGGGCGGGGTAACTACGAGCAGTACTTC
TRBV7-9	TRBD1	.	TRBJ1-3	CASSRQGGSGNTIYF	TGTGCCAGCAGCCGTCAGGGGGGTTCTGGAAACACCATATATTTT
TRBV3-1/TRBV3-2	TRBD1	few	TRBJ1-6	CASSLEIRDRGRRF	TGTGCCAGCAGCCTCGAAATCCGGGACAGGGGGCGTCGATTT
TRBV10-2	TRBD1	.	TRBJ1-5	CASSETGGGNQPQHF	TGCGCCAGCAGTGAGACAGGGGGAGGCAATCAGCCCCAGCATTTT
TRBV11-2	TRBD1	.	TRBJ2-1	CASSPRGGRLDPSEFF	TGTGCCAGCAGCCCCAGAGGGGGCAGGCTCGACCCGAGCGAGTTCTTC
TRBV7-9	.	.	TRBJ1-2	CASSLDSYGYTF	TGTGCCAGCAGCTTAGACAGCTATGGCTACACCTTC
TRBV27	TRBD1	.	TRBJ1-3	CASWDRAGNTIYF	TGTGCCAGCTGGGACAGGGCTGGAAACACCATATATTTT
TRBV6-2/TRBV6-3	.	.	TRBJ2-7	CASSQDYSYEQYF	TGTGCCAGCAGCCAAGACTACTCCTACGAGCAGTACTTC
TRBV6-1	TRBD2	.	TRBJ2-1	CASSERLADNEQFF	TGTGCCAGCAGTGAACGACTAGCTGACAATGAGCAGTTCTTC
TRBV18	.	.	TRBJ1-2	CASSPSGQPYGYTF	TGTGCCAGCTCCCCGTCGGGACAACCCTATGGCTACACCTTC
TRBV7-2	TRBD2	.	TRBJ2-7	CASSLGLAGAEQYF	TGTGCCAGCAGCTTGGGACTAGCGGGAGCCGAGCAGTACTTC
TRBV30	.	.	TRBJ1-1	CAWSLTVNTEAFF	TGTGCCTGGAGTCTGACAGTAAACACTGAAGCTTTCTTT
TRBV7-8	TRBD2	.	TRBJ2-3	CASSLKRENGDTQYF	TGTGCCAGCAGCTTGAAGCGGGAGAATGGAGATACGCAGTATTTT